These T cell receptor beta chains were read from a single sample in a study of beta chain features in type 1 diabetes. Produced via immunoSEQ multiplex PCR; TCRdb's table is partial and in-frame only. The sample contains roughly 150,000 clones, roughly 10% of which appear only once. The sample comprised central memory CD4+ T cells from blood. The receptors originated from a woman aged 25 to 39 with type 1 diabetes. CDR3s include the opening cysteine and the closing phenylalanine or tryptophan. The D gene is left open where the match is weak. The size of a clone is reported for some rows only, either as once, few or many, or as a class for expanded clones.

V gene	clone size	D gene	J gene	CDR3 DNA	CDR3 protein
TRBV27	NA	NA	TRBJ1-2	TGTGCCAGCAGTTTTGTGGGGGGTAGCTACACCTTC	CASSFVGGSYTF
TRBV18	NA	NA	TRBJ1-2	TGTGCCAGCTCACCCGTAGCTATCAACTATGGCTACACCTTC	CASSPVAINYGYTF
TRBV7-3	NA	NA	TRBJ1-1	TGTGCCAGCAGCTCCTACCGACAGGAAGAAGCTTTCTTT	CASSSYRQEEAFF
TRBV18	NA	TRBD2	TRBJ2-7	TGTGCCACCTCCAGGACTAGCGGGCCCTACGAGCAGTACTTC	CATSRTSGPYEQYF
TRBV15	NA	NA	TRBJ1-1	TGTGCCACCAGCAGAGAGGGGGCGCGAGAAGCTTTCTTT	CATSREGAREAFF
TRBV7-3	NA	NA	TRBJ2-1	TGTGCCAGCAGCTTAGCGGGGCTAAACAATGAGCAGTTCTTC	CASSLAGLNNEQFF
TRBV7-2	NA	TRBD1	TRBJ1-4	TGTGCCAGCATGGACAGGGTTAATGAAAAACTGTTTTTT	CASMDRVNEKLFF
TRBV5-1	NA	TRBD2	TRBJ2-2	TGCGCCAGCAGCTGGAAACAGACTAGCGGGACGGTCACCGGGGAGCTGTTTTTT	CASSWKQTSGTVTGELFF
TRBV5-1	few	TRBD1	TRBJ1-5	TGCGCCAGCAGCCCTTCAGGACAGGGGCCTGATCAGCCCCAGCATTTT	CASSPSGQGPDQPQHF
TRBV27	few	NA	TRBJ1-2	TGTGCCAGCAGTGGGTTGGACAGCTCAGGAAAGGGCTACACCTTC	CASSGLDSSGKGYTF
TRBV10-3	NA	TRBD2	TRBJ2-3	TGTGCCATCAGTGAGTCTTTGGCGGGAGTTACAGATACGCAGTATTTT	CAISESLAGVTDTQYF
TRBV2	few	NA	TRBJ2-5	TGTGCCAGCGTGGGGGCAAGTGGCAGTTACCAAGAGACCCAGTACTTC	CASVGASGSYQETQYF
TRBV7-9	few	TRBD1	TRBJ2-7	TGTGCCAGCAGCCCCCGGACAGGGGCGGGGGAGCAGTACTTC	CASSPRTGAGEQYF
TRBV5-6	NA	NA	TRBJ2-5	TGTGCCAGCAGCTTGATCCAGGTAGAAGAGACCCAGTACTTC	CASSLIQVEETQYF
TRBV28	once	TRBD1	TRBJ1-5	TGTGCCAGCAGAACCGGGACAGGGTTCAATCAGCCCCAGCATTTT	CASRTGTGFNQPQHF
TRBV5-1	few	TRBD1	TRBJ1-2	TGCGCCACGTCGACAGGGGACAACTATGGCTACACCTTC	CATSTGDNYGYTF
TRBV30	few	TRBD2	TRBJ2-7	TGTGCCTGGAGGCTCGGGACTAGCGGGAGGAACAGGGAAAGGAAGCAGTACTTC	CAWRLGTSGRNRERKQYF
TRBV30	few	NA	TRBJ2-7	TGTGCCTGGAGTATTAGTTTGTACGAGCAGTACTTC	CAWSISLYEQYF
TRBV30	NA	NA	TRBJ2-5	TGTGCCTGGAGCGGCCAAGAGACCCAGTACTTC	CAWSGQETQYF
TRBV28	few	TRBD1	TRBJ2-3	TGTGCCAGCAGCTACAGGGGGGTGGGCACAGATACGCAGTATTTT	CASSYRGVGTDTQYF
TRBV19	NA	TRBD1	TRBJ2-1	TGTGCCAGTAGTAAACTCCCGCGACAGGGATACAATGAGCAGTTCTTC	CASSKLPRQGYNEQFF
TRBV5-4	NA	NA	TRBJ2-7	TGTGCCAGCAGTTCCTTCGGACTGGATAACGAGCAGTACTTC	CASSSFGLDNEQYF
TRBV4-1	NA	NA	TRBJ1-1	TGCGCCAGCAGCCGCAGGGGCGGAGCAACTGAAGCTTTCTTT	CASSRRGGATEAFF
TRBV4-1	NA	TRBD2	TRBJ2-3	TGCGCCAGCAGCCAAGCTTCTAGCGGTATCAATACGCAGTATTTT	CASSQASSGINTQYF
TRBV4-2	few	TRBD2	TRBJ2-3	TGTGCCAGCAGCCAAGCGGGAGGGATCACAGATACGCAGTATTTT	CASSQAGGITDTQYF
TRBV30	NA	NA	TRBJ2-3	TGTGCCTGGAGTCTGCACAGGGTTAGGACGCAGTATTTT	CAWSLHRVRTQYF
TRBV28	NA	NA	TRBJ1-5	TGTGCCAGCAGTACAACAGGGAGAGGCAATCAGCCCCAGCATTTT	CASSTTGRGNQPQHF
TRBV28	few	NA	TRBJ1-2	TGTGCCAGCAGCCTATCAGGCGCAGGGGTTGATGGCTACACCTTC	CASSLSGAGVDGYTF
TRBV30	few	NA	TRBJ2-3	TGTGCCGGCACAGGGTCCGGAGATACGCAGTATTTT	CAGTGSGDTQYF
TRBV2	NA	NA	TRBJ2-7	TGTGCCAGCGGCCGGGATCAGCGGTCCGAGCAGTACTTC	CASGRDQRSEQYF
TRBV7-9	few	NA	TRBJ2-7	TGTGCCAGCAGCCCCAATTACGAGCAGTACTTC	CASSPNYEQYF
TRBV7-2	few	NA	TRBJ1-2	TGTGCCAGCAGCTCCTTCCAGGCATTTGGCGGCTACACCTTC	CASSSFQAFGGYTF
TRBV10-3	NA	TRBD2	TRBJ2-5	TGTGCCATCGCTGCTAGCGGGAGGCAAGAGACCCAGTACTTC	CAIAASGRQETQYF
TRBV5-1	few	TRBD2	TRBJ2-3	TGCGCCAGCAGCTTGGGTGTTCTCGGCGGGAGTGTCGATACGCAGTATTTT	CASSLGVLGGSVDTQYF
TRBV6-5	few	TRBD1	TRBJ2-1	TGTGCCAGCAGATACGGGACAGGCAATGAGCAGTTCTTC	CASRYGTGNEQFF
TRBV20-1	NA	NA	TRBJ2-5	TGCAGTGCTAGACGGGAAGAGACCCAGTACTTC	CSARREETQYF
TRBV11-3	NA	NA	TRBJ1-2	TGTGCCAGCAGCGCAGGGGCCACCTATGGCTACACCTTC	CASSAGATYGYTF
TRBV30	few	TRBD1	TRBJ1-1	TGTGCCTGGAAAGGGGGGACAGGGGGAATAGTGAACACTGAAGCTTTCTTT	CAWKGGTGGIVNTEAFF
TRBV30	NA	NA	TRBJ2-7	TGTGCCTGGAGTGTACCCCCAGGCAACTCCTACGAGCAGTACTTC	CAWSVPPGNSYEQYF
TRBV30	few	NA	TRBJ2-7	TGTGCCTGGAGTGCGCAGGGTCGCCCGTACTTC	CAWSAQGRPYF
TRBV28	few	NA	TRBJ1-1	TGTGCCAGCAGCGGTGGTTGGGGTATTACGGGGGGTCGTTCTTTCTTT	CASSGGWGITGGRSFF
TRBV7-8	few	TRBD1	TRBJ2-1	TGTGCCAGCAGCTTAAACCCGGACAGGGCCAATGAGCAGTTCTTC	CASSLNPDRANEQFF
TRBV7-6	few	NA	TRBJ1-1	TGTGCCAGCAGCCACGGGGGGGCCACTGAAGCTTTCTTT	CASSHGGATEAFF
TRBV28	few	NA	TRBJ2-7	TGTGCCAGCAGTTTTTACTCGACAGGATCGGACGAGCAGTACTTC	CASSFYSTGSDEQYF
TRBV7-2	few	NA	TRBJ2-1	TGTGCCAGCAGCTTATTTGCGGGAACCTACAATGAGCAGTTCTTC	CASSLFAGTYNEQFF
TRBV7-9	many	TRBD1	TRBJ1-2	TGTGCCAGCAGCTTAAGTCAGGGGGCTGGCTACACCTTC	CASSLSQGAGYTF
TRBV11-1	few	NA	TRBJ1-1	TGTGCCAGCAGCTTAGGAGGGGGTCGCAGCACTGAAGCTTTCTTT	CASSLGGGRSTEAFF